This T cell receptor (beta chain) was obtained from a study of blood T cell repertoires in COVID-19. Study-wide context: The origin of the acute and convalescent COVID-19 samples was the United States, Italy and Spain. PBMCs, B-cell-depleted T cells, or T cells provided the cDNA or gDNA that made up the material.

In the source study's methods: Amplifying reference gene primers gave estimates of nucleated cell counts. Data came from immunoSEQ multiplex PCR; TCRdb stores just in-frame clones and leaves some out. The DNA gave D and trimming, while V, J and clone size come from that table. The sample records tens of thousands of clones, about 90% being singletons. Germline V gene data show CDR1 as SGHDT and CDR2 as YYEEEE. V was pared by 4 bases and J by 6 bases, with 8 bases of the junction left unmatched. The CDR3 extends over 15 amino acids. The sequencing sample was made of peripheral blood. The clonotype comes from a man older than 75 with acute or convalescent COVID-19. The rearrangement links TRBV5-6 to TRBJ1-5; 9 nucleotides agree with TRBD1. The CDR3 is CASSGGTGRTQPQHF. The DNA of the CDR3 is TGTGCCAGCAGCGGTGGGACAGGGCGGACTCAGCCCCAGCATTTT.